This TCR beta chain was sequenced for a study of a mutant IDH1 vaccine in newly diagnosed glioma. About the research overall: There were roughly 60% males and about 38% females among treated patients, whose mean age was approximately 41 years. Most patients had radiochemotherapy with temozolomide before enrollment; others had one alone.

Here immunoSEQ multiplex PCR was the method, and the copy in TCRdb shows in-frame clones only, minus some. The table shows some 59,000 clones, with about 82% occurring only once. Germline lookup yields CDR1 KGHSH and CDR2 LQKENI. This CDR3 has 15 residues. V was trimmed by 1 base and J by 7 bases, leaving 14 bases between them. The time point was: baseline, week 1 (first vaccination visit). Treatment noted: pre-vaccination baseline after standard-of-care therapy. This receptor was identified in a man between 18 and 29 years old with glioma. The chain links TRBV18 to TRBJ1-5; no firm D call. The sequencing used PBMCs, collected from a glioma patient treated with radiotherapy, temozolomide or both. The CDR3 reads CASSPQGSRQQPQHF. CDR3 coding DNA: TGTGCCAGCTCACCACAGGGTTCCCGGCAACAGCCCCAGCATTTT.